These 21 T cell receptor beta chains originate from one sample sequenced in a study of blood T cell repertoires in COVID-19. Measured with immunoSEQ multiplex PCR; TCRdb has only the in-frame clones, and not every one. In the table there are about 160,000 clones, about 85% of which are singletons. Sequencing input: peripheral blood. Source of these receptors: a man aged 55-75 years who had recovered from COVID-19.

This clone was detected only a few times. The rearrangement uses TRBV6-6 and TRBJ2-5; possible D gene TRBD2, 6 bases. V lost 10 bases and J 5 bases, leaving 14 bases between the germline ends. Germline CDR1 and CDR2: MNHNY and SVGAGI (reference sequence). The CDR3 consists of 12 residues. The CDR3, as DNA: TGTGCCACCTGGGACTGGAAGGAGACCCAGTACTTC. Its protein is CATWDWKETQYF.

The chain couples TRBV19 to TRBJ2-1, with D unclear. V was cut by 4 bases and J by 5 bases, with 15 bases left in between. Germline V gives CDR1 LNHDA, CDR2 SQIVND (reference sequence). This CDR3 region has 15 residues. CDR3 in amino acids: CASSNQVDTNNEQFF. CDR3 DNA sequence: TGTGCCAGTAGTAACCAGGTAGACACAAACAATGAGCAGTTCTTC.

This chain connects TRBV19 to TRBJ1-4; D possibly corresponds to TRBD1 (5 bases). This CDR3 has 14 residues. Trimming pared 4 bases from V and 4 bases from J, leaving 10 bases between. CDR1 and CDR2 (germline): LNHDA, SQIVND (reference sequence). The CDR3 DNA follows: TGTGCCAGTAGTACACCGGGACTTAATGAAAAACTGTTTTTT. Its translation: CASSTPGLNEKLFF.

V is TRBV2 and J is TRBJ1-5, with 8 bases lining up with TRBD1. V was pared by 6 bases and J by 5 bases, with 9 bases of the junction left unmatched. The CDR3 is made up of 15 amino acids. The germline CDR1 and CDR2 sequences are SNHLY and FYNNEI. As DNA, the CDR3 is TGTGCCAGCAGCGCTCCCGGGACAGGATATCAGCCCCAGCATTTT. Amino acid sequence: CASSAPGTGYQPQHF.

V is TRBV3-1 (or the pseudogene TRBV3-2) and J is TRBJ2-5; weak D call: TRBD2 (5 bases). This CDR3 comprises 18 residues. The V end was cut by 0 bases, the J end by 1 base, with 18 bases between. The germline CDR1 and CDR2 sequences are LGHDT and YNNKEL (reference sequence). CDR3 coding DNA: TGTGCCAGCAGCCAAGATTCGGCGGGCGGGTTCCCCCAAGAGACCCAGTACTTC. Amino acid sequence: CASSQDSAGGFPQETQYF.

The rearrangement uses TRBV9 and TRBJ1-2, with TRBD1 matching over 10 bases. Germline loops: CDR1 SGDLS, CDR2 YYNGEE. The V gene end was trimmed by 0 bases and the J gene end by 3 bases; junction bases not matched to a gene: 2. There are 15 residues in the CDR3. The CDR3, as DNA: TGTGCCAGCAGCGTAGTGGGGACAGGGGACTATGGCTACACCTTC. This sequence encodes CASSVVGTGDYGYTF.

This clone has just a few counts. This chain joins TRBV27 and TRBJ1-6; 7 positions agree with TRBD1. CDR3 length: 15 residues. V trimming: 0 bases; J trimming: 6 bases; junction bases outside the gene matches: 2. Germline assignment: CDR1 MNHEY and CDR2 SMNVEV (reference sequence). The CDR3 here is CASSLSQGGNSPLHF. In nucleotides, the CDR3 is TGTGCCAGCAGTTTATCCCAGGGGGGTAATTCACCCCTCCACTTT.

The genes are TRBV4-1 and TRBJ2-7; TRBD2 aligns across 7 bases. CDR3 length: 14 residues. Germline V CDR1 and CDR2: MGHRA, YSYEKL. V trimming: 0 bases; J trimming: 10 bases; junction bases outside the gene matches: 9. The CDR3 region has the DNA TGCGCCAGCAGCCAAGATCCAGCGGGGAAACGACAGTACTTC. Protein product: CASSQDPAGKRQYF.

The V gene is TRBV20-1, the J gene TRBJ1-6; 8 nucleotides agree with TRBD1. Unmatched junction bases numbered 6, after V lost 3 bases and J lost 8 bases. The CDR3 is 14 amino acids. The germline gives CDR1 DFQATT, CDR2 SNEGSKA (reference sequence). The CDR3 coding sequence is TGCAGTGCTAGTCCAGGGGGCACGGATTCACCCCTCCACTTT. This gives the protein CSASPGGTDSPLHF.

The chain couples TRBV15 to TRBJ1-2; tentatively, D is TRBD1 (5 bases). Trimming took off 3 bases at V and 8 bases at J, with 13 bases between the two ends. Germline CDR1 LNHNV, CDR2 YYDKDF (reference sequence). The CDR3 consists of 13 residues. The CDR3 spells CATSRQGRVGYTF. In DNA form, the CDR3 reads TGTGCCACCAGCAGGCAGGGTAGGGTGGGCTACACCTTC.

This chain uses TRBV6-2 or TRBV6-3 with TRBJ1-3, with D perhaps matching TRBD1 (6 bases). The germline V gene has CDR1 MNHEY and CDR2 SVGEGT. Trimming stripped 2 bases from V and 0 bases from J, with 8 bases between. The CDR3 runs 15 residues. The CDR3 reads CASSYQGPSGNTIYF. CDR3 sequence (DNA): TGTGCCAGCAGTTACCAGGGGCCCTCTGGAAACACCATATATTTT.

The J gene is TRBJ2-5, the V gene TRBV11-3; TRBD2 matches at 7 bases. The CDR3 has 15 residues. Germline CDR1 reads SGHNT; CDR2 reads YENEEA. Trimming at V came to 6 bases and at J to 2 bases, leaving 9 bases not matched to a gene. The CDR3 DNA sequence: TGTGCCAGCAGTCACACGTGGGGGGGTCAAGAGACCCAGTACTTC. Its protein is CASSHTWGGQETQYF.

V and J are TRBV5-1 and TRBJ2-5; TRBD1 matches at 9 bases. Per the germline V gene, CDR1 is SGHRS and CDR2 is YFSETQ. This CDR3 comprises 17 residues. V dropped 4 bases and J dropped 9; count of bases not matched to a gene: 19. The DNA for the CDR3 is TGCGCCAGCAGCCCCCTACCCGGGACAGGGTACGGCCGCTCCCAGTACTTC. Translation gives CASSPLPGTGYGRSQYF.

The gene calls are TRBV9 and TRBJ1-4, with a weak D call TRBD1 (6 bases). Germline assignment: CDR1 SGDLS and CDR2 YYNGEE. V lost 0 bases and J lost 2, with 11 bases in between. This CDR3 has 16 residues. The CDR3 DNA is TGTGCCAGCAGCGTAGATCTGGGGGCGACTAATGAAAAACTGTTTTTT. Its translation: CASSVDLGATNEKLFF.

The J gene is TRBJ1-3, the V gene TRBV7-2; TRBD1 matches at 7 bases. J lost 4 bases, V lost 6 bases, and 6 bases had no gene match. The CDR3 extends over 14 amino acids. Germline-derived CDR1 and CDR2 are SGHTA and FQGNSA. The CDR3 sequence: CASRPGTDGNTIYF. The CDR3 coding sequence is TGTGCCAGCAGGCCCGGGACAGACGGAAACACCATATATTTT.

Here the CDR3 DNA reads TGTGCCAGCAGCCCTGGGACAGGTATGGCAGGGGAAAAACTGTTTTTT. As protein: CASSPGTGMAGEKLFF. J is TRBJ1-4 and V is TRBV9; 8 nucleotides align to TRBD1. V lost 4 bases and J lost 8; bases outside the gene matches: 13. Per the germline V gene, CDR1 is SGDLS and CDR2 is YYNGEE. The CDR3 sequence is 16 residues long.

The chain links TRBV18 to TRBJ1-5; D uncertain. V lost 5 bases and J 5 bases, leaving 10 bases between the germline ends. The CDR3 totals 13 residues. Per the germline V gene, CDR1 is KGHSH and CDR2 is LQKENI. CDR3 protein: CASSTAADQPQHF. CDR3 sequence (DNA): TGTGCCAGCTCAACCGCGGCTGATCAGCCCCAGCATTTT.

The chain is built from TRBV27 and TRBJ1-1, with 10 bases matching TRBD1. The J segment lost 1 base and the V segment lost 5 bases, leaving 13 bases of the junction unmatched. This CDR3 is 18 amino acids long. Germline V lookup: CDR1 MNHEY, CDR2 SMNVEV (reference sequence). The CDR3 is CASSLRTGGFVGNTEAFF. CDR3 DNA sequence: TGTGCCAGCAGTCTACGGACAGGGGGATTTGTGGGGAACACTGAAGCTTTCTTT.

This rearrangement joins TRBV4-2 to TRBJ1-2; D is unresolved. This CDR3 contains 13 residues. V was shortened by 3 bases and J by 8 bases, with 13 bases between the two germline ends. Germline V CDR1 and CDR2: LGHNA, YNFKEQ. CDR3 region: CASSQGGGGGYTF. CDR3 sequence (DNA): TGTGCCAGCAGCCAGGGAGGAGGTGGAGGCTACACCTTC.

The chain is built from TRBV9 and TRBJ1-1; 9 nucleotides agree with TRBD1. This CDR3 is 14 amino acids long. With V trimmed by 2 bases and J by 6 bases, 5 bases remained unmatched. Germline-derived CDR1 and CDR2 are SGDLS and YYNGEE. For the CDR3, the DNA is TGTGCCAGCAGCGTCCGGGACAGGGTACCTGAAGCTTTCTTT. Its translation is CASSVRDRVPEAFF. Looking up the rest from reference TRBV9 and TRBJ1-1 gives the full variable domain: DSGVTQTPKHLITATGQRVTLRCSPRSGDLSVYWYQQSLDQGLQFLIQYYNGEERAKGNILERFSAQQFPDLHSELNLSSLELGDSALYFCASSVRDRVPEAFFGQGTRLTVV.

The chain couples TRBV6-5 to TRBJ1-5; unclear D gene. CDR1 and CDR2 from the germline V gene are MNHEY and SVGAGI. The CDR3 has 16 residues. With 0 bases removed from V and 6 bases from J, the gap between germline ends came to 15 bases. The CDR3 DNA reads as TGTGCCAGCAGTTACTCGATCCCGAGAAACGGTCAGCCCCAGCATTTT. This translates into CASSYSIPRNGQPQHF.